Sequencing of this T cell receptor (beta chain) was carried out in a study of early T cells in non-severe SARS-CoV-2 infection. The protocol attached unique molecular identifiers to individual cDNA molecules. TCRdb re-analysed the 5' RACE reads in MiXCR, keeping a single row per CDR3 protein. The sample lists tens of thousands of distinct CDR3 sequences, around 15% occurring once. This clonotype was seen more than once but under ten times. Input material: whole blood. The TCR was taken from an adult who was a healthcare worker with PCR-confirmed SARS-CoV-2 infection or an uninfected control (not recorded which).

The CDR3 region has the DNA TGCGCCAGCAGTGCGGGGACCCTGAACACCGGGGAGCTGTTTTTT. Translating gives CASSAGTLNTGELFF. The rearrangement joins TRBV10-2 to TRBJ2-2; either TRBD1 or TRBD2 may supply D (5 bases each). Germline V gene sequence: CDR1 WSHSY, CDR2 SAAADI. V gave up 4 bases and J gave up 1 base, with 10 bases separating them. CDR3 size: 15 residues.